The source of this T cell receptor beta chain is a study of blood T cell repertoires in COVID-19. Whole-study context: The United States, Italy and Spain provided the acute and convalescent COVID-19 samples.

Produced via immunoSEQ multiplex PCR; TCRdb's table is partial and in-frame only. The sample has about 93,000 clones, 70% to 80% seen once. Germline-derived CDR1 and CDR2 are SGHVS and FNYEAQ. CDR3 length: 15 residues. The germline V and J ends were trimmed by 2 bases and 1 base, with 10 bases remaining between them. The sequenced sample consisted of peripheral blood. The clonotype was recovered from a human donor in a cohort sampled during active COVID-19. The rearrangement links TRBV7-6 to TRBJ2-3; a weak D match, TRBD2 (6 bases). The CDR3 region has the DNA TGTGCCAGCAGCTTAAGTAGCGGACGCACAGATACGCAGTATTTT. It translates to CASSLSSGRTDTQYF.